The 31 T cell receptor beta chains presented below share a single source sample, sequenced in a study of cytomegalovirus exposure and HLA in healthy donors. 60 Vbeta and 13 Jbeta primers were used in PCR. TCRdb keeps only in-frame clones here, not all; method: immunoSEQ multiplex PCR. The table records over 200,000 clones, 70% of them present only once. Sequencing was performed on PBMCs. These receptors were collected from a man between 35 and 55 years old in good health and CMV-seropositive.

The chain carries TRBV27 and TRBJ2-7; TRBD1 matches 12 bases. Germline loops: CDR1 MNHEY, CDR2 SMNVEV (reference sequence). V lost 0 bases, J lost 6 bases, and 6 bases stayed unmatched. The CDR3 is made up of 16 amino acids. The DNA of the CDR3 is TGTGCCAGCAGTTTATCAGTGGGACAGGGGGCTTCCGAGCAGTACTTC. Protein: CASSLSVGQGASEQYF.

The chain uses TRBV11-2 and TRBJ2-5; possibly TRBD2 for D (6 bases). Looked up from germline, CDR1 is SGHAT and CDR2 is FQNNGV. The CDR3 runs 14 residues. V lost 6 bases and J 1 base, leaving 12 bases between the germline ends. The CDR3 sequence: CASRQGLIQETQYF. The CDR3 nucleotides read TGTGCCAGCAGGCAGGGACTCATCCAAGAGACCCAGTACTTC.

The chain couples TRBV19 to TRBJ1-1, with 7 bases that match TRBD1. The CDR3 length is 14 residues. With 2 bases clipped from V and 5 bases from J, the junction kept 5 bases outside the gene matches. Germline loops: CDR1 LNHDA, CDR2 SQIVND (reference sequence). In DNA form, the CDR3 reads TGTGCCAGTAGTATACGCGGCAGGGGGACTGAAGCTTTCTTT. Translated: CASSIRGRGTEAFF.

In this sample, this clone turned up a few times. This rearrangement joins TRBV4-3 to TRBJ2-3, with D maybe TRBD2 (6 bases). This CDR3 is 15 amino acids long. Germline lookup yields CDR1 LGHNA and CDR2 YSLEER. Trimming stripped 0 bases from V and 1 base from J, with 8 bases between. The CDR3 nucleotides are TGCGCCAGCAGCCAAGATCCGGGGGGCACAGATACGCAGTATTTT. This translates into CASSQDPGGTDTQYF.

The sample holds a few counts of this clone. The chain carries TRBV10-3 and TRBJ1-3, with D uncertain. The CDR3 loop spans 15 amino acids. CDR1 and CDR2 (germline): ENHRY, SYGVKD. V was pared by 0 bases and J by 10 bases, with 16 bases between. CDR3 nucleotides: TGTGCCATCAGTGAGTCCGGGCAGGACTTAAGAACCATATATTTT. It specifies CAISESGQDLRTIYF.

This clone has only one observation. The chain links TRBV5-1 to TRBJ1-1; 11 positions agree with TRBD1. Germline trimming cut 4 bases from V and 6 bases from J; bases unmatched to any gene: 8. The germline gives CDR1 SGHRS, CDR2 YFSETQ. The CDR3 extends over 15 amino acids. The CDR3: CASSDTPGQGAEAFF. The DNA of the CDR3 is TGCGCCAGCAGCGATACCCCGGGACAGGGGGCTGAAGCTTTCTTT.

This clone has only one observation. V and J are TRBV2 and TRBJ2-1; the D gene is possibly TRBD2 (5 bases). The germline V gene has CDR1 SNHLY and CDR2 FYNNEI. CDR3 length: 15 amino acids. V was trimmed by 10 bases and J by 9 bases, leaving 25 bases between them. The CDR3 sequence is CATSLAGVAPSEQFF. The CDR3 DNA sequence: TGTGCCACATCCCTAGCTGGCGTGGCGCCCAGTGAGCAGTTCTTC.

As for this clone: At one boundary the junction diverges from the germline segment, which might be a read error. The chain uses TRBV10-3 and TRBJ2-3; D possibly uses TRBD1 or TRBD2 (5 bases each). Germline V gene sequence: CDR1 ENHRY, CDR2 SYGVKD. This CDR3 contains 15 residues. CDR3 bases: TGTGTCATCAGTGAGGGTTTCAGGGGCACAGATACGCAGTATTTT. This gives the protein CVISEGFRGTDTQYF.

The V gene is TRBV10-1, the J gene TRBJ2-3; TRBD2 matches 9 bases. Germline CDR1 reads WNHNN; CDR2 reads SYGVQD (reference sequence). V was clipped by 6 bases and J by 3 bases; unmatched bases: 4. This CDR3 comprises 14 residues. The CDR3 is CASRAGGPTDTQYF. The CDR3 nucleotides are TGCGCCAGCAGGGCGGGGGGGCCGACAGATACGCAGTATTTT.

Only a few counts were recorded for this clone. The V and J genes are TRBV7-2 and TRBJ1-2; tentative D call: TRBD1 (6 bases). Germline V lookup: CDR1 SGHTA, CDR2 FQGNSA. Trimming shortened V by 0 bases and J by 9 bases, and 17 bases separated the two germline ends. The CDR3 runs to 15 residues. The CDR3, as DNA: TGTGCCAGCAGCTTAGCGCAAGGAACAGGGTCGCGCTACACCTTC. It encodes CASSLAQGTGSRYTF. The variable domain in full, completed from reference TRBV7-2 and TRBJ1-2, reads GAGVSQSPSNKVTEKGKDVELRCDPISGHTALYWYRQSLGQGLEFLIYFQGNSAPDKSGLPSDRFSAERTGGSVSTLTIQRTQQEDSAVYLCASSLAQGTGSRYTFGSGTRLTVV.

The genes are TRBV10-3 and TRBJ1-1; D possibly corresponds to TRBD1 (5 bases). V was trimmed by 10 bases and J by 0 bases, leaving 15 bases between them. Germline assignment: CDR1 ENHRY and CDR2 SYGVKD. CDR3 size: 14 residues. This CDR3 reads CATSLAGLNTEAFF. The CDR3 coding sequence is TGTGCCACCTCGTTAGCAGGGTTGAACACTGAAGCTTTCTTT.

CDR3 sequence (DNA): TGTGCCAGCAGTTATAGCGACGCCTACGAGCAGTACTTC. Translated, it gives CASSYSDAYEQYF. The chain carries TRBV6-5 and TRBJ2-7; a weak D match, TRBD2 (5 bases). The germline gives CDR1 MNHEY, CDR2 SVGAGI. V lost 3 bases and J 2 bases, leaving 8 bases between the germline ends. CDR3 length equals 13 residues.

V usage is TRBV5-6 and J usage is TRBJ2-3; TRBD2 matches at 10 bases. J gave up 5 bases and V 4 bases, and 16 bases lay outside the gene matches. Germline lookup yields CDR1 SGHDT and CDR2 YYEEEE. This CDR3 region has 18 residues. The CDR3: CASSLPNILAGVQDTQYF. The CDR3 region has the DNA TGTGCCAGCAGCCTTCCTAACATCCTAGCGGGGGTGCAAGATACGCAGTATTTT.

V and J are TRBV5-4 and TRBJ1-2; 8 bases agree with TRBD1. After removal of 6 bases from V and 2 bases from J, the junction contained 9 bases not matched to a gene. The CDR3 contains 15 residues. Germline lookup yields CDR1 SGHNT and CDR2 YYREEE (reference sequence). As DNA, the CDR3 is TGTGCCAGCACCCCCCCGGACAGGGTGAACTATGGCTACACCTTC. Translating it yields CASTPPDRVNYGYTF.

The chain links TRBV19 to TRBJ2-3, with D maybe TRBD2 (5 bases). The CDR3 is 15 amino acids. CDR1 is LNHDA, CDR2 SQIVND, per germline (reference sequence). Deletions cut 2 bases from V and 4 bases from J, with 13 bases between. The CDR3 nucleotides read TGTGCCAGTAGTATAAGAGGGAAGGTGGCAGATACGCAGTATTTT. Its translation is CASSIRGKVADTQYF.

This CDR3 reads CASSVRGGGEGDTQYF. CDR3 coding DNA: TGTGCCAGCAGCGTAAGGGGTGGGGGGGAGGGAGATACGCAGTATTTT. The V gene is TRBV9, the J gene TRBJ2-3; 7 bases map to TRBD2. Trimming took 1 base from V and 5 from J; bases not matched to a gene: 10. The CDR3 contains 16 residues. Per the germline V gene, CDR1 is SGDLS and CDR2 is YYNGEE.

The chain uses TRBV6-4 and TRBJ2-2; D is ambiguous. Germline V gives CDR1 MRHNA, CDR2 SNTAGT. Trimming shortened V by 3 bases and J by 6 bases, and 11 bases separated the two germline ends. This CDR3 spans 14 amino acids. The CDR3 bases are TGTGCCAGCAGTGAGGGCATAGATTCCGGGGAGCTGTTTTTT. It codes for CASSEGIDSGELFF.

The chain carries TRBV19 and TRBJ2-2; a weak D match, TRBD1 (6 bases). The CDR3 is made up of 13 amino acids. V lost 7 bases, J lost 3 bases, and 9 bases lay in between. CDR1 LNHDA and CDR2 SQIVND come from the germline V gene (reference sequence). In nucleotides, the CDR3 is TGTGCCAGTACCGGGACACACACCGGGGAGCTGTTTTTT. Its translation: CASTGTHTGELFF.

The V gene is TRBV29-1, the J gene TRBJ1-2; D call uncertain. Germline V gene sequence: CDR1 SQVTM, CDR2 ANQGSEA. The CDR3 is 11 amino acids. This chain's CDR3 is CQASGYYGYTF. CDR3 coding DNA: TGCCAAGCGAGCGGCTACTATGGCTACACCTTC.

CDR3 protein: CASRPRSGLKNTEAFF. For the CDR3, the DNA is TGTGCCAGCAGACCGAGGTCTGGTCTGAAAAACACTGAAGCTTTCTTT. The rearrangement uses TRBV27 and TRBJ1-1; D is unclear. The CDR3 covers 16 residues. Germline V lookup: CDR1 MNHEY, CDR2 SMNVEV (reference sequence). Trimming removed 6 bases at V and 2 bases at J, with 19 bases between.

V gene TRBV4-3 combines with J gene TRBJ2-2; 12 bases are shared with TRBD2. The CDR3 sequence is 16 residues long. Unmatched junction bases numbered 3, after V lost 3 bases and J lost 4 bases. Germline V CDR1 and CDR2: LGHNA, YSLEER. The chain's CDR3 is CASSHLTSGGTGELFF. The CDR3 DNA sequence: TGCGCCAGCAGCCACCTGACTAGCGGGGGCACCGGGGAGCTGTTTTTT.

V and J are TRBV11-2 and TRBJ2-5; D gene uncertain. The DNA end lines up better with TRBJ2-7; the J call may be wrong. Germline-derived CDR1 and CDR2 are SGHAT and FQNNGV. This CDR3 spans 13 amino acids. The CDR3 coding sequence is TGTGCCAGCAGCTTAGTTTTCGACTACGAGCAGTACTTC. Protein: CASSLVFDYEQYF.

V and J are TRBV19 and TRBJ1-2, with a possible D match to TRBD1 (5 bases). The V end lost 4 bases, the J end lost 5 bases, and 14 bases lay between the germline ends. There are 14 residues in the CDR3. Germline V gives CDR1 LNHDA, CDR2 SQIVND (reference sequence). CDR3 coding DNA: TGTGCCAGTAGTAGCAGGGTGGCCCGTTATGGCTACACCTTC. It specifies CASSSRVARYGYTF.

This clone was seen more than once but under ten times. CDR3 region: CASSLSSGRYEQFF. CDR3 sequence (DNA): TGTGCCAGCAGCTTGAGTTCGGGTAGGTATGAGCAGTTCTTC. The V call is TRBV5-6, the J call TRBJ2-1, with D unclear. Germline CDR1 reads SGHDT; CDR2 reads YYEEEE. With 1 base removed from V and 8 bases from J, the gap between germline ends came to 13 bases. The CDR3 sequence is 14 residues long.

This clone is a singleton in its sample. One end of the junction varies from germline; a read error may be responsible. The chain uses TRBV7-9 and TRBJ1-1; 9 nucleotides match TRBD1. Germline CDR1 is SEHNR and CDR2 is FQNEAQ (reference sequence). This CDR3 comprises 18 residues. CDR3 sequence (DNA): TGTTCCAGCAGCTTCGGACAGGGGATAACTAAGGGGGGGACTGAAGCTTTCTTT. This translates into CSSSFGQGITKGGTEAFF.

V gene TRBV5-1 combines with J gene TRBJ1-1, with TRBD1 matching over 8 bases. In germline, CDR1 is SGHRS, CDR2 YFSETQ. V gave up 3 bases and J gave up 5 bases; unmatched junction bases: 9. The CDR3 consists of 15 residues. The CDR3 spells CASSSDRTGKTEAFF. CDR3 coding DNA: TGCGCCAGCAGCTCGGACCGGACAGGGAAAACTGAAGCTTTCTTT. Variable domain in full (rest from reference TRBV5-1 and TRBJ1-1): KAGVTQTPRYLIKTRGQQVTLSCSPISGHRSVSWYQQTPGQGLQFLFEYFSETQRNKGNFPGRFSGRQFSNSRSEMNVSTLELGDSALYLCASSSDRTGKTEAFFGQGTRLTVV.

The chain links TRBV5-4 to TRBJ1-2; TRBD1 is a possible D gene (5 bases). Deletions cut 4 bases from V and 3 bases from J, with 7 bases between. Germline assignment: CDR1 SGHNT and CDR2 YYREEE (reference sequence). There are 12 residues in the CDR3. The CDR3 loop is CASSRGDYGYTF. Here the CDR3 DNA reads TGTGCCAGCAGCAGGGGTGACTATGGCTACACCTTC.

The chain joins TRBV28 to TRBJ1-6; the match to TRBD1 covers 7 bases. Losses at the gene ends were 5 bases for V and 11 bases for J; bases not matched to a gene: 12. This CDR3 is built from 15 residues. Germline CDR1 reads MDHEN; CDR2 reads SYDVKM. Written as DNA, the CDR3 is TGTGCCAGCAGTGGGTCGACAGGGTTGAAGCCACCCCTCCACTTT. This encodes CASSGSTGLKPPLHF.

This chain joins TRBV7-9 and TRBJ2-7, with D perhaps TRBD1 (5 bases). Germline CDR1 reads SEHNR; CDR2 reads FQNEAQ (reference sequence). The CDR3 totals 15 residues. V shed 0 bases and J shed 4 bases, with 13 bases lying between them. This CDR3 reads CASSLADRAPYEQYF. The CDR3 region has the DNA TGTGCCAGCAGCTTAGCTGACAGAGCGCCGTACGAGCAGTACTTC.

This rearrangement joins TRBV5-4 to TRBJ2-1, with a tentative D call TRBD2 (5 bases). The CDR3 loop spans 15 amino acids. V was pared by 0 bases and J by 6 bases, with 13 bases between. In germline, CDR1 is SGHNT, CDR2 YYREEE (reference sequence). The CDR3, as DNA: TGTGCCAGCAGCTTGGGGCTCCCCGGAGGCAATGAGCAGTTCTTC. It is translated as CASSLGLPGGNEQFF.

The chain links TRBV5-1 to TRBJ2-3; D is possibly TRBD2 (6 bases). The CDR3 has 16 amino acids. V shed 0 bases and J shed 1 base, with 12 bases lying between them. The V gene's germline CDR1 is SGHRS and CDR2 YFSETQ. DNA of the CDR3: TGCGCCAGCAGCTTGGCCGCTAGCGCTGGCACAGATACGCAGTATTTT. It is translated as CASSLAASAGTDTQYF.